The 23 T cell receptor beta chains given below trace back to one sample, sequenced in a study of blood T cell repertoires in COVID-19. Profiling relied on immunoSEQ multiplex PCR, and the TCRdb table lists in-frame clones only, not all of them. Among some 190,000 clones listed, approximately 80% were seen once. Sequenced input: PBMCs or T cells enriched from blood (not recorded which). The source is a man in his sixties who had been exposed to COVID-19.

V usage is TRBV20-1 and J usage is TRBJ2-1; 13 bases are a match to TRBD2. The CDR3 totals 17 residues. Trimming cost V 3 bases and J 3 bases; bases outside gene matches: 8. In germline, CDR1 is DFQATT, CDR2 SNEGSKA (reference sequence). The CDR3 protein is CSASSTSGRKGYNEQFF. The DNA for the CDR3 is TGCAGTGCTAGTTCGACTAGCGGGAGGAAGGGCTACAATGAGCAGTTCTTC.

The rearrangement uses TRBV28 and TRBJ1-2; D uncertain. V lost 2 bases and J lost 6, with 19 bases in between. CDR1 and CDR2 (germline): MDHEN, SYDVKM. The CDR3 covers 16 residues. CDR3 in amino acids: CASSLPGPTPPNGYTF. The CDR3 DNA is TGTGCCAGCAGTTTACCTGGGCCCACACCTCCGAATGGCTACACCTTC.

In DNA, the CDR3 is TGCAGCGTTGAGATTAACCGACAGGCGTCCACCTTC. This gives the protein CSVEINRQASTF. The chain uses TRBV29-1 and TRBJ1-2; perhaps TRBD1 as D (6 bases). The CDR3 is made up of 12 amino acids. Trimming pared 3 bases from V and 13 bases from J, leaving 18 bases between. The V gene's germline CDR1 is SQVTM and CDR2 ANQGSEA.

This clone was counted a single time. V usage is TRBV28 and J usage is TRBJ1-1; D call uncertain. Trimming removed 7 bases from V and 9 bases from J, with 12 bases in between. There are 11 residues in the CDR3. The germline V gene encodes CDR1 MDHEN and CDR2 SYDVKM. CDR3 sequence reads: CASIETDKAFF. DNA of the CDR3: TGTGCCAGCATTGAGACCGACAAAGCTTTCTTT.

The CDR3 coding sequence is TGTGCCAGCAGTCCACCGACTGGGTTTGAGCAGTACTTC. Residues: CASSPPTGFEQYF. V gene TRBV27 combines with J gene TRBJ2-7; D not resolved. This CDR3 is 13 amino acids long. Germline V gene lookup returns CDR1 MNHEY and CDR2 SMNVEV (reference sequence). V was trimmed by 5 bases and J by 7 bases, leaving 15 bases between them.

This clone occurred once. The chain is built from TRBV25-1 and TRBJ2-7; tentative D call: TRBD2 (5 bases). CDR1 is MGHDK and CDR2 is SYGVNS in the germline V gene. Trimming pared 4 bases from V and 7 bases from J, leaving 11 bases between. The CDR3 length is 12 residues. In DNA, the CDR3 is TGTGCCAGCAGTGTCACGGGGTGGGAGCAGTACTTC. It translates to CASSVTGWEQYF.

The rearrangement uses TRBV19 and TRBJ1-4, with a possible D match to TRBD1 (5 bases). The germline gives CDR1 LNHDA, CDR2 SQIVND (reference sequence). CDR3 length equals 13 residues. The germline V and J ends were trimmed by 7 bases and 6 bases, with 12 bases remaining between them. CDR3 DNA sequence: TGTGCCAGTAAAGTTTGGGGCGATGAAAAACTGTTTTTT. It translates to CASKVWGDEKLFF.

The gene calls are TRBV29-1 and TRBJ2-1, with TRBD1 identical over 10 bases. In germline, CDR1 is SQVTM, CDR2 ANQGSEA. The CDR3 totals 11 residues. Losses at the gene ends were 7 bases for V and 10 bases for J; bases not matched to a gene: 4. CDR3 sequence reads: CSGDRGEEQFF. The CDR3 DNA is TGCAGCGGGGACAGGGGCGAAGAGCAGTTCTTC.

CDR3: CASSARTGVGDQPQHF. CDR3 nucleotide sequence: TGTGCCAGCAGTGCCCGGACAGGGGTCGGGGATCAGCCCCAGCATTTT. The rearrangement joins TRBV27 to TRBJ1-5; 9 bases agree with TRBD1. CDR1 and CDR2 from the germline V gene are MNHEY and SMNVEV (reference sequence). Losses at the gene ends were 5 bases for V and 5 bases for J; bases not matched to a gene: 10. The CDR3 has 16 amino acids.

Written as DNA, the CDR3 is TGCAGTGCTAGTTTACAGTCTAGCACAGATACGCAGTATTTT. Encoded protein: CSASLQSSTDTQYF. The J gene is TRBJ2-3, the V gene TRBV20-1; D ambiguous. V lost 3 bases to trimming and J lost 0 bases, with 10 bases between them. The CDR3 is 14 amino acids. Per the germline V gene, CDR1 is DFQATT and CDR2 is SNEGSKA (reference sequence).

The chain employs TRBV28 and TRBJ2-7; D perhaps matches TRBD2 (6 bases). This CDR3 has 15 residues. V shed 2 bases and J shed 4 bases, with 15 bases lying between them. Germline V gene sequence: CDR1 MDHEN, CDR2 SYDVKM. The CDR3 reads CASSLGGGIVYEQYF. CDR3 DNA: TGTGCCAGCAGTTTAGGTGGCGGGATCGTTTACGAGCAGTACTTC.

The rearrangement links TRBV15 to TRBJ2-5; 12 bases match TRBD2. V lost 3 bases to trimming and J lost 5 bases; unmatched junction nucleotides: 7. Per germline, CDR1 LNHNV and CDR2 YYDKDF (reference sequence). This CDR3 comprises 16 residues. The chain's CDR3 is CATSSASGRGGETQYF. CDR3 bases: TGTGCCACCAGCAGTGCTAGCGGGAGGGGTGGGGAGACCCAGTACTTC.

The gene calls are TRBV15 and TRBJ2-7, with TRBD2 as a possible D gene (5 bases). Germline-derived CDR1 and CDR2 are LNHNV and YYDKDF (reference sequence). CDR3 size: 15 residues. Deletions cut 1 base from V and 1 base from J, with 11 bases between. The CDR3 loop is CATSRAGKGSYEQYF. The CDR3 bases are TGTGCCACCAGCAGAGCGGGGAAGGGTTCCTACGAGCAGTACTTC.

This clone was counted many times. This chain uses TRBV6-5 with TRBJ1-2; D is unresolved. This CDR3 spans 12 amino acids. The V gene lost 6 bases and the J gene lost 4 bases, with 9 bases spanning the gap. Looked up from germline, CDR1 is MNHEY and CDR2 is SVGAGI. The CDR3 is CASRVRGYGYTF. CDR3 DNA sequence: TGTGCCAGCAGAGTCCGGGGCTATGGCTACACCTTC.

CDR3 loop: CASSFLQGGYTF. In nucleotides, the CDR3 is TGTGCCAGCAGTTTTTTGCAGGGTGGCTACACCTTC. V gene TRBV28 combines with J gene TRBJ1-2, with D maybe TRBD1 (5 bases). Germline loops: CDR1 MDHEN, CDR2 SYDVKM. The germline V and J ends were trimmed by 3 bases and 7 bases, with 9 bases remaining between them. The CDR3 extends over 12 amino acids.

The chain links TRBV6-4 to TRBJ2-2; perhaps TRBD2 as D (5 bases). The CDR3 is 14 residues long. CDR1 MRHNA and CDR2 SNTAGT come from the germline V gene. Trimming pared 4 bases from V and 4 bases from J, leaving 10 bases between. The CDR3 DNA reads TGTGCCAGCAGTGTGAGGGCCGGCACCGGGGAGCTGTTTTTT. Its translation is CASSVRAGTGELFF.

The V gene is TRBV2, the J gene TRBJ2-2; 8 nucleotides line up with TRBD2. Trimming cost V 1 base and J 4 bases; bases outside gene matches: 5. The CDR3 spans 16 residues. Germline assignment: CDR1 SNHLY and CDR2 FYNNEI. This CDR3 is CASSEGGTSLTGELFF. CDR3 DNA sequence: TGTGCCAGCAGTGAAGGCGGGACTAGTCTCACCGGGGAGCTGTTTTTT.

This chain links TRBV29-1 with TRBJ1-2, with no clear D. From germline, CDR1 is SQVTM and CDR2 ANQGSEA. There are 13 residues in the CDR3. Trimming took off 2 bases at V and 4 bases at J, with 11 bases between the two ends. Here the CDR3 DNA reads TGCAGCGTTGAAAGCACGGGTGGCTATGGCTACACCTTC. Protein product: CSVESTGGYGYTF.

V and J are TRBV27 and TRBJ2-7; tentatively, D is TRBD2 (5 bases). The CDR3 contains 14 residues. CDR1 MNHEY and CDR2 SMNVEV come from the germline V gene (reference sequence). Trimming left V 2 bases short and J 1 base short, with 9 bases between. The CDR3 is CASSLLARSYEQYF. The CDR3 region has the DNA TGTGCCAGCAGTTTACTAGCTCGGTCCTACGAGCAGTACTTC.

The CDR3 nucleotides read TGTGCCAGCAGGGAGACAGGAGCCTTAAATCAGCCCCAGCATTTT. Protein sequence: CASRETGALNQPQHF. The chain recombines TRBV6-5 with TRBJ1-5; weak D call: TRBD1 (6 bases). Germline CDR1 reads MNHEY; CDR2 reads SVGAGI. V gave up 6 bases and J gave up 4 bases, with 16 bases separating them. The CDR3 totals 15 residues.

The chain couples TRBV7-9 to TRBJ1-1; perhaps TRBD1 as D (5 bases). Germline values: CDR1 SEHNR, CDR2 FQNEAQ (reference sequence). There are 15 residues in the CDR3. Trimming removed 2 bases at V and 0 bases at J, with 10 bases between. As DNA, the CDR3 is TGTGCCAGCAGCTTAAGCAGGGTCATGAACACTGAAGCTTTCTTT. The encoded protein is CASSLSRVMNTEAFF.

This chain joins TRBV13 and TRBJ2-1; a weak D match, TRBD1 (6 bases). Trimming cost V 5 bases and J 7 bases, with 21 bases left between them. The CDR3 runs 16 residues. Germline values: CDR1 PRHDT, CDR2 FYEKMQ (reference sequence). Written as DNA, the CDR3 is TGTGCCAGCAGCGAGTTGGGGGCCCTTAGAAGTAATGAGCAGTTCTTC. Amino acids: CASSELGALRSNEQFF. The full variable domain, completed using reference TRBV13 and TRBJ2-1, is AAGVIQSPRHLIKEKRETATLKCYPIPRHDTVYWYQQGPGQDPQFLISFYEKMQSDKGSIPDRFSAQQFSDYHSELNMSSLELGDSALYFCASSELGALRSNEQFFGPGTRLTVL.

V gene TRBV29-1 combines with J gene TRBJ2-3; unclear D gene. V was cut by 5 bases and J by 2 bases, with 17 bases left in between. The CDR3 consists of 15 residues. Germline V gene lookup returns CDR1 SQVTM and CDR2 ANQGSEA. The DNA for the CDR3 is TGCAGCGTTCTTTACAATTCCATCTCCACAGATACGCAGTATTTT. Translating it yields CSVLYNSISTDTQYF.